This entry concerns a single T cell receptor beta chain. The antigen remains unidentified. One entry per CDR3 protein results from TCRdb running MiXCR on the reads. The data contain approximately 630,000 distinct CDR3 sequences, approximately 25% of them singletons. These data are taken from a study of T cell repertoires in cytomegalovirus infection. Findings of the study overall: Ex vivo responses were dominated by HLA-C-restricted CMV-specific TCR beta clonotypes.

CDR3 length equals 14 residues. From germline, CDR1 is LNHNV and CDR2 YYDKDF (reference sequence). The V end was cut by 1 base, the J end by 4 bases, with 10 bases between. This receptor was taken from a human donor in good health (CMV status not recorded). Some clones in this sample may be carry-over from other donors' samples. The chain employs TRBV15 and TRBJ1-2, with D possibly matching TRBD1 (6 bases). What was sequenced was CD8+ T cells from PBMCs. CDR3 sequence reads: CATSRVGGGYGYTF. CDR3 sequence (DNA): TGTGCCACCAGCAGAGTGGGGGGCGGCTATGGCTACACCTTC.